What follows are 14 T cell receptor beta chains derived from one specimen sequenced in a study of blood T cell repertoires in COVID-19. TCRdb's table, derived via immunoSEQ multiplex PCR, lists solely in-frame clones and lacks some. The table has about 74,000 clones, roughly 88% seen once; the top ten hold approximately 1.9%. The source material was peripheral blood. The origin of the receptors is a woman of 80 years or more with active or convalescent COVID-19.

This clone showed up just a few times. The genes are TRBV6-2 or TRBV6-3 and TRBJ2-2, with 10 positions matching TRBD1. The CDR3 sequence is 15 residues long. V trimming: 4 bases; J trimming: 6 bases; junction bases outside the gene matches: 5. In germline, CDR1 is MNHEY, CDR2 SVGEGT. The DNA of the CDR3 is TGTGCCAGCAGTTCTACCGGGACAGGGGCCGGGGAGCTGTTTTTT. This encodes CASSSTGTGAGELFF.

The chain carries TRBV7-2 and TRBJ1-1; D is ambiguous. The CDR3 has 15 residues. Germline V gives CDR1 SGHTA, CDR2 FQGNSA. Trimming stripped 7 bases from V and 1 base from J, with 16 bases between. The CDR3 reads CASTSAWSRNTEAFF. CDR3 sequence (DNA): TGTGCCAGCACCAGTGCTTGGTCACGGAACACTGAAGCTTTCTTT. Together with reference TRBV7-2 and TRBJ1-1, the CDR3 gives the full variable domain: GAGVSQSPSNKVTEKGKDVELRCDPISGHTALYWYRQSLGQGLEFLIYFQGNSAPDKSGLPSDRFSAERTGGSVSTLTIQRTQQEDSAVYLCASTSAWSRNTEAFFGQGTRLTVV.

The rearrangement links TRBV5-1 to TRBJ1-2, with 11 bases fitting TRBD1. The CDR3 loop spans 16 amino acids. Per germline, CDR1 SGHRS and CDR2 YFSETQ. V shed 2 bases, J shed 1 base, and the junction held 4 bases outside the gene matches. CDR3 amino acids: CASSFDGTGGNYGYTF. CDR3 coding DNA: TGCGCCAGCAGCTTCGACGGGACAGGGGGTAACTATGGCTACACCTTC.

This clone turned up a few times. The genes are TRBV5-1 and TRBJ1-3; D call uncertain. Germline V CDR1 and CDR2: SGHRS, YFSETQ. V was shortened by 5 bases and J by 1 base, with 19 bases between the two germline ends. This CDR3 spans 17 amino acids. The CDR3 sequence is CASRFSWGAVSGNTIYF. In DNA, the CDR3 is TGCGCCAGCAGGTTCTCCTGGGGAGCCGTATCTGGAAACACCATATATTTT.

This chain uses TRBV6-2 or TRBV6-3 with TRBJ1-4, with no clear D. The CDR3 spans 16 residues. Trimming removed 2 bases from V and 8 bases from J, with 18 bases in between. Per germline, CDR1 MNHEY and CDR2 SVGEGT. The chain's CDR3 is CASSYPLRTTEEKLFF. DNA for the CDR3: TGTGCCAGCAGTTACCCTCTTCGGACTACCGAGGAAAAACTGTTTTTT.

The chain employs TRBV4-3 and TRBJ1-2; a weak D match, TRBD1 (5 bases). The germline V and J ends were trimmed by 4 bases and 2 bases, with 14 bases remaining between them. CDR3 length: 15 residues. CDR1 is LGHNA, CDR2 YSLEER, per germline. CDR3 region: CASSLQETANYGYTF. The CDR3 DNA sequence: TGCGCCAGCAGCCTTCAGGAGACAGCCAACTATGGCTACACCTTC.

CDR3 region: CASSGRQGVGTEAFF. CDR3 nucleotides: TGCGCCAGCAGCGGCCGACAGGGGGTGGGCACTGAAGCTTTCTTT. The chain links TRBV5-1 to TRBJ1-1, with 9 bases fitting TRBD1. The germline V gene has CDR1 SGHRS and CDR2 YFSETQ. CDR3 length: 15 residues. Unmatched junction bases numbered 8, after V lost 4 bases and J lost 4 bases. The variable domain in full, completed from reference TRBV5-1 and TRBJ1-1, reads KAGVTQTPRYLIKTRGQQVTLSCSPISGHRSVSWYQQTPGQGLQFLFEYFSETQRNKGNFPGRFSGRQFSNSRSEMNVSTLELGDSALYLCASSGRQGVGTEAFFGQGTRLTVV.

This CDR3 is CASSERFSSYNSPLHF. CDR3 bases: TGTGCCAGCAGTGAAAGATTTAGCTCCTATAATTCACCCCTCCACTTT. This chain joins TRBV6-1 and TRBJ1-6; no clear D gene. This CDR3 comprises 16 residues. The V end was cut by 2 bases, the J end by 0 bases, with 8 bases between. Looked up from germline, CDR1 is MNHNS and CDR2 is SASEGT.

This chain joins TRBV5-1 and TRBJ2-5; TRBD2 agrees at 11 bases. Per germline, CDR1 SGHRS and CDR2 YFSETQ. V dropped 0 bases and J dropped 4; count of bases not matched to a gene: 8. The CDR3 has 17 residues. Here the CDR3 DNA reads TGCGCCAGCAGCTTGGGGGGGACTAGCGGCCCGGGAGAGACCCAGTACTTC. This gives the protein CASSLGGTSGPGETQYF.

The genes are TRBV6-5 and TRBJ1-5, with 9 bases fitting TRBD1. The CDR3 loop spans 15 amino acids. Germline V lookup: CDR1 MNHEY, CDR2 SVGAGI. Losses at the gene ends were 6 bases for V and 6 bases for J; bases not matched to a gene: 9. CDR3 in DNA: TGTGCCAGCAGCCTCGGACAGGGGTTCAGTCAGCCCCAGCATTTT. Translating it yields CASSLGQGFSQPQHF.

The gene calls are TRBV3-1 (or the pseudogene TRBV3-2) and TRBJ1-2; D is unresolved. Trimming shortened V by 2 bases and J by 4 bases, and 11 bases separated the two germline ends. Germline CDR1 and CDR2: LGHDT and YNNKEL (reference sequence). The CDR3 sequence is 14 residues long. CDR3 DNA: TGTGCCAGCAGCCAATCATCACGGGTCTATGGCTACACCTTC. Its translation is CASSQSSRVYGYTF.

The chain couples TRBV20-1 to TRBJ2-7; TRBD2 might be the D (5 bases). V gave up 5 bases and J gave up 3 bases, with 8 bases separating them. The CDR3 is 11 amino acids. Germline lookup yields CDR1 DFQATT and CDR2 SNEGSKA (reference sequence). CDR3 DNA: TGCAGTGCTCCTGACTACTACGAGCAGTACTTC. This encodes CSAPDYYEQYF.

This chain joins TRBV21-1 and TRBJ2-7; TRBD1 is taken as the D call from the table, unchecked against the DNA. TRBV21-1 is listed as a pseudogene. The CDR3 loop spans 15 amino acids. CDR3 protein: CASIITGTATYEQYF. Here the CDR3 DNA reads TGTGCCAGCATCATTACCGGGACAGCGACCTACGAGCAGTACTTC.

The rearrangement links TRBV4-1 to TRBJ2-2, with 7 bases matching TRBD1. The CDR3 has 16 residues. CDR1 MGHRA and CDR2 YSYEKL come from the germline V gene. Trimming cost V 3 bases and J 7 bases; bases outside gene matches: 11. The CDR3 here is CASSQMTGSRGGELFF. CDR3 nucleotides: TGCGCCAGCAGCCAGATGACAGGGAGTCGTGGCGGGGAGCTGTTTTTT.